A selection of T cell receptor beta chains follows, all from one sample in a study of blood T cell repertoires in COVID-19. Sequencing used immunoSEQ multiplex PCR; TCRdb keeps in-frame clones, though not all of them. The table has 360,000 or so clones, 88% seen once. The sample comprised PBMCs or T cells enriched from blood (not recorded which). All receptors come from a woman under 40 who had been exposed to COVID-19. CDR3s include the opening cysteine and the closing phenylalanine or tryptophan. The D gene is left open where the match is weak. The size field is filled for only some rows; it gives once, few, many or a size class.

j_gene: TRBJ1-5
d_gene: .
abundance: .
v_gene: TRBV21-1
CDR3aa: CASSTGTGKSNQPQHF
CDR3nt: TGTGCCAGCAGCACGGGGACAGGGAAGAGCAATCAGCCCCAGCATTTT

j_gene: TRBJ1-1
d_gene: .
abundance: .
v_gene: TRBV19
CDR3aa: CATALGRKAFF
CDR3nt: TGTGCCACTGCGTTGGGCCGCAAGGCTTTCTTT

j_gene: TRBJ1-4
d_gene: .
abundance: .
v_gene: TRBV7-9
CDR3aa: CASNRVNEKLFF
CDR3nt: TGTGCCAGCAACAGGGTCAATGAAAAACTGTTTTTT

j_gene: TRBJ1-5
d_gene: .
abundance: .
v_gene: TRBV27
CDR3aa: CASSFAAGQPQHF
CDR3nt: TGTGCCAGCAGCTTCGCCGCGGGGCAGCCCCAGCATTTT

j_gene: TRBJ2-3
d_gene: TRBD2
abundance: .
v_gene: TRBV9
CDR3aa: CASSVVASGSGTDTQYF
CDR3nt: TGTGCCAGCAGCGTAGTGGCTAGCGGGAGTGGCACAGATACGCAGTATTTT

j_gene: TRBJ1-6
d_gene: TRBD1
abundance: .
v_gene: TRBV5-8
CDR3aa: CASTTGDNSPLHF
CDR3nt: TGTGCCAGCACGACAGGGGATAATTCACCCCTCCACTTT

j_gene: TRBJ2-2
d_gene: TRBD2
abundance: .
v_gene: TRBV4-2
CDR3aa: CASSQGLAVNTGELFF
CDR3nt: TGTGCCAGCAGCCAAGGACTAGCGGTGAACACCGGGGAGCTGTTTTTT

j_gene: TRBJ2-1
d_gene: TRBD1
abundance: .
v_gene: TRBV5-1
CDR3aa: CASSLALRDRAPERYNEQFF
CDR3nt: TGCGCCAGCAGCTTGGCTCTCCGGGACAGGGCCCCAGAGCGCTACAATGAGCAGTTCTTC

j_gene: TRBJ1-6
d_gene: .
abundance: .
v_gene: TRBV28
CDR3aa: CASTLTGSSYNSPLHF
CDR3nt: TGTGCCAGCACCCTCACGGGAAGCTCCTATAATTCACCCCTCCACTTT

j_gene: TRBJ1-4
d_gene: TRBD1
abundance: .
v_gene: TRBV18
CDR3aa: CASSRRDSEKLFF
CDR3nt: TGTGCCAGCTCACGCCGGGACAGCGAAAAACTGTTTTTT

j_gene: TRBJ2-2
d_gene: TRBD1
abundance: few
v_gene: TRBV29-1
CDR3aa: CSVNRQGNTGELFF
CDR3nt: TGCAGCGTTAATAGACAGGGGAACACCGGGGAGCTGTTTTTT

j_gene: TRBJ1-2
d_gene: .
abundance: once
v_gene: TRBV6-5
CDR3aa: CASSPRGGAPYGYTF
CDR3nt: TGTGCCAGCAGTCCCCGGGGCGGGGCTCCCTATGGCTACACCTTC

j_gene: TRBJ2-3
d_gene: .
abundance: .
v_gene: TRBV3-1/TRBV3-2
CDR3aa: CASSPGPLGTDTQYF
CDR3nt: TGTGCCAGCAGCCCCGGTCCACTCGGCACAGATACGCAGTATTTT

j_gene: TRBJ2-7
d_gene: TRBD2
abundance: .
v_gene: TRBV3-1/TRBV3-2
CDR3aa: CASSQEGGSNEQYF
CDR3nt: TGTGCCAGCAGCCAAGAGGGCGGGAGCAACGAGCAGTACTTC

j_gene: TRBJ1-3
d_gene: .
abundance: .
v_gene: TRBV5-1
CDR3aa: CASSWAGASGNTIYF
CDR3nt: TGCGCCAGCAGCTGGGCGGGTGCATCTGGAAACACCATATATTTT

j_gene: TRBJ2-5
d_gene: .
abundance: .
v_gene: TRBV18
CDR3aa: CASSPQGNPGAQYF
CDR3nt: TGTGCCAGCTCACCACAGGGGAATCCGGGAGCCCAGTACTTC

j_gene: TRBJ2-1
d_gene: TRBD2
abundance: .
v_gene: TRBV18
CDR3aa: CASSPSAGVGNEQFF
CDR3nt: TGTGCCAGCTCACCTTCTGCGGGAGTCGGCAATGAGCAGTTCTTC

j_gene: TRBJ1-4
d_gene: TRBD1
abundance: .
v_gene: TRBV28
CDR3aa: CASTPGGPLYEKLFF
CDR3nt: TGTGCCAGCACCCCAGGGGGGCCCCTATATGAAAAACTGTTTTTT

j_gene: TRBJ1-1
d_gene: .
abundance: .
v_gene: TRBV12-5
CDR3aa: CASGPRGAPEAFF
CDR3nt: TGTGCTAGTGGTCCACGGGGGGCGCCTGAAGCTTTCTTT

j_gene: TRBJ1-3
d_gene: .
abundance: .
v_gene: TRBV19
CDR3aa: CASTRGGGSGNTIYF
CDR3nt: TGTGCCAGTACCAGAGGGGGGGGCTCTGGAAACACCATATATTTT

j_gene: TRBJ2-5
d_gene: .
abundance: .
v_gene: TRBV19
CDR3aa: CASRRGGSGQETQYF
CDR3nt: TGTGCCAGCCGAAGGGGGGGTAGCGGTCAAGAGACCCAGTACTTC

j_gene: TRBJ1-2
d_gene: .
abundance: .
v_gene: TRBV6-1
CDR3aa: CASSDRSPNYGYTF
CDR3nt: TGTGCCAGCAGTGACAGGTCCCCTAACTATGGCTACACCTTC

j_gene: TRBJ2-7
d_gene: .
abundance: .
v_gene: TRBV19
CDR3aa: CASSIGQSEQYF
CDR3nt: TGTGCCAGTAGTATCGGACAGTCCGAGCAGTACTTC

j_gene: TRBJ2-1
d_gene: TRBD1
abundance: .
v_gene: TRBV7-3
CDR3aa: CASSFGDRGHEQFF
CDR3nt: TGTGCCAGCAGCTTTGGGGACAGGGGGCATGAGCAGTTCTTC

j_gene: TRBJ1-4
d_gene: .
abundance: .
v_gene: TRBV7-3
CDR3aa: CASSLSGGSTEKLFF
CDR3nt: TGTGCCAGCAGCTTATCCGGGGGGTCGACTGAAAAACTGTTTTTT

j_gene: TRBJ2-3
d_gene: TRBD2
abundance: .
v_gene: TRBV28
CDR3aa: CASGWAGVTQYF
CDR3nt: TGTGCCAGCGGTTGGGCGGGAGTTACGCAGTATTTT

j_gene: TRBJ1-2
d_gene: .
abundance: .
v_gene: TRBV6-6
CDR3aa: CAGGEYGYTF
CDR3nt: TGTGCCGGAGGGGAATATGGCTACACCTTC

j_gene: TRBJ2-1
d_gene: TRBD2
abundance: .
v_gene: TRBV7-6
CDR3aa: CASSLASGSHEQFF
CDR3nt: TGTGCCAGCAGCTTGGCTAGCGGGAGCCATGAGCAGTTCTTC

j_gene: TRBJ2-7
d_gene: .
abundance: .
v_gene: TRBV4-2
CDR3aa: CASSQEWALATAYEQYF
CDR3nt: TGTGCCAGCAGCCAAGAGTGGGCCCTAGCGACTGCCTACGAGCAGTACTTC

j_gene: TRBJ2-7
d_gene: TRBD1
abundance: .
v_gene: TRBV30
CDR3aa: CAWSAPGVAPPGGTGPYEQYF
CDR3nt: TGTGCCTGGAGTGCCCCTGGGGTGGCACCACCAGGGGGCACGGGGCCCTACGAGCAGTACTTC

j_gene: TRBJ2-2
d_gene: TRBD1
abundance: .
v_gene: TRBV28
CDR3aa: CASRWGTANTGELFF
CDR3nt: TGTGCCAGTCGATGGGGGACAGCGAACACCGGGGAGCTGTTTTTT

j_gene: TRBJ1-5
d_gene: TRBD1
abundance: .
v_gene: TRBV19
CDR3aa: CASRVQGTSNQPQHF
CDR3nt: TGTGCCAGTAGGGTACAGGGGACGAGCAATCAGCCCCAGCATTTT

j_gene: TRBJ2-7
d_gene: TRBD2
abundance: .
v_gene: TRBV18
CDR3aa: CASSPPKQREGRGYEQYF
CDR3nt: TGTGCCAGCTCACCACCGAAACAGCGGGAGGGCCGTGGCTACGAGCAGTACTTC

j_gene: TRBJ1-5
d_gene: .
abundance: .
v_gene: TRBV10-3
CDR3aa: CAISESRQASNQPQHF
CDR3nt: TGTGCCATCAGTGAGTCGAGACAGGCGAGCAATCAGCCCCAGCATTTT

j_gene: TRBJ2-7
d_gene: .
abundance: .
v_gene: TRBV6-5
CDR3aa: CASIAGQSSHEQYF
CDR3nt: TGTGCCAGCATTGCGGGACAGTCCTCCCACGAGCAGTACTTC

j_gene: TRBJ1-1
d_gene: .
abundance: .
v_gene: TRBV28
CDR3aa: CASSLGRVRLKPEAFF
CDR3nt: TGTGCCAGCAGTTTAGGGAGGGTCCGACTTAAGCCTGAAGCTTTCTTT

j_gene: TRBJ2-7
d_gene: TRBD1
abundance: few
v_gene: TRBV29-1
CDR3aa: CSVEILRDRAGDEQYF
CDR3nt: TGCAGCGTCGAAATTCTCCGGGACAGGGCGGGCGACGAGCAGTACTTC

j_gene: TRBJ1-2
d_gene: .
abundance: once
v_gene: TRBV28
CDR3aa: CASNSEVYGYTF
CDR3nt: TGTGCCAGCAATAGTGAAGTCTATGGCTACACCTTC

j_gene: TRBJ2-1
d_gene: .
abundance: once
v_gene: TRBV12-3/TRBV12-4
CDR3aa: CASSPDTPKQFF
CDR3nt: TGTGCCAGCAGTCCGGACACCCCCAAGCAGTTCTTC

j_gene: TRBJ1-4
d_gene: .
abundance: .
v_gene: TRBV5-6
CDR3aa: CASSLWGLREKLFF
CDR3nt: TGTGCCAGCAGCTTGTGGGGGCTTCGGGAAAAACTGTTTTTT

j_gene: TRBJ2-6
d_gene: TRBD1
abundance: .
v_gene: TRBV13
CDR3aa: CASSFPVLTGTPGANVLTF
CDR3nt: TGTGCCAGCAGCTTCCCCGTTCTGACAGGGACACCCGGGGCCAACGTCCTGACTTTC

j_gene: TRBJ1-5
d_gene: .
abundance: once
v_gene: TRBV30
CDR3aa: CAWKGLSNQPQHF
CDR3nt: TGTGCCTGGAAGGGGCTTAGCAATCAGCCCCAGCATTTT

j_gene: TRBJ2-1
d_gene: TRBD2
abundance: .
v_gene: TRBV9
CDR3aa: CASSITSGNHNEQFF
CDR3nt: TGTGCCAGCAGCATCACTAGCGGGAACCACAATGAGCAGTTCTTC

j_gene: TRBJ1-4
d_gene: .
abundance: .
v_gene: TRBV21-1
CDR3aa: CASSKREPGTNEKLFF
CDR3nt: TGTGCCAGCAGCAAACGTGAGCCGGGGACTAATGAAAAACTGTTTTTT

j_gene: TRBJ2-1
d_gene: TRBD2
abundance: .
v_gene: TRBV10-1
CDR3aa: CASSKTSGSSAVFF
CDR3nt: TGCGCCAGCAGCAAGACTAGCGGGAGTTCGGCAGTGTTCTTC

j_gene: TRBJ1-2
d_gene: .
abundance: .
v_gene: TRBV27
CDR3aa: CASTSGGGSYGYTF
CDR3nt: TGTGCCAGCACCTCCGGCGGCGGATCCTATGGCTACACCTTC

j_gene: TRBJ1-1
d_gene: .
abundance: .
v_gene: TRBV10-1
CDR3aa: CASSESWGDTEAFF
CDR3nt: TGCGCCAGCAGTGAGTCGTGGGGGGACACTGAAGCTTTCTTT

j_gene: TRBJ1-5
d_gene: TRBD1
abundance: .
v_gene: TRBV6-2/TRBV6-3
CDR3aa: CASSYDRGSNQPQHF
CDR3nt: TGTGCCAGCAGTTACGACAGGGGTAGCAATCAGCCCCAGCATTTT

j_gene: TRBJ1-1
d_gene: TRBD1
abundance: .
v_gene: TRBV2
CDR3aa: CASSEARQGWNTEAFF
CDR3nt: TGTGCCAGCAGTGAAGCGAGACAGGGCTGGAACACTGAAGCTTTCTTT